This TCR beta chain was sequenced in a study of blood T cell repertoires in COVID-19. About the study: Donors in the United States, Italy and Spain gave samples during acute or convalescent COVID-19. PBMCs, B-cell-depleted T cells, or T cells provided the cDNA or gDNA that made up the material.

In the original analysis: Nucleated cell number was recorded as an estimate derived from reference gene primer amplification. Produced via immunoSEQ multiplex PCR; TCRdb's table is partial and in-frame only. V and J calls plus clone size are reproduced from that table; the DNA served to infer D and trimming. The sample yields over 85,000 clones, 87% seen once. Germline V gene sequence: CDR1 SGHRS, CDR2 YFSETQ. Trimming took 5 bases from V and 4 from J; bases not matched to a gene: 7. The CDR3 consists of 15 residues. The TCR originated in a human donor with acute or convalescent COVID-19. The donor label of this sample is uncertain. The sequenced sample consisted of peripheral blood. The V gene is TRBV5-1, the J gene TRBJ2-1; 9 bases align to TRBD2. The CDR3: CASSLAGEPYNEQFF. The CDR3 nucleotides are TGCGCCAGCAGTTTAGCGGGGGAACCTTACAATGAGCAGTTCTTC.